These 9 T cell receptor beta chains were all obtained from the same sample, sequenced in a study of blood T cell repertoires in COVID-19. The protocol was immunoSEQ multiplex PCR, while the TCRdb copy is restricted to in-frame clones and leaves out a portion. The sample shows some 170,000 clones, 84% of them seen only once. Specimen: PBMCs or T cells enriched from blood (not recorded which). Source of these receptors: a man aged 45 to 65 who had recovered from COVID-19.

CDR3 amino acids: CASSTGQRNTEAFF. CDR3 sequence (DNA): TGTGCCAGCAGTACGGGACAAAGGAACACTGAAGCTTTCTTT. This rearrangement joins TRBV2 to TRBJ1-1; the D gene is possibly TRBD1 (6 bases). Deletions cut 5 bases from V and 1 base from J, with 11 bases between. There are 14 residues in the CDR3. The V gene's germline CDR1 is SNHLY and CDR2 FYNNEI. Combining the CDR3 with reference TRBV2 and TRBJ1-1 gives the whole variable domain EPEVTQTPSHQVTQMGQEVILRCVPISNHLYFYWYRQILGQKVEFLVSFYNNEISEKSEIFDDQFSVERPDGSNFTLKIRSTKLEDSAMYFCASSTGQRNTEAFFGQGTRLTVV.

The chain uses TRBV6-1 and TRBJ1-1; D uncertain. Per germline, CDR1 MNHNS and CDR2 SASEGT. CDR3 length: 12 amino acids. V lost 1 base and J lost 4, with 4 bases in between. The CDR3 spells CASSEGLTEAFF. The CDR3 DNA is TGTGCCAGCAGTGAAGGTCTCACTGAAGCTTTCTTT.

The V gene is TRBV2, the J gene TRBJ2-7; D might be TRBD2 (5 bases). Germline V gene sequence: CDR1 SNHLY, CDR2 FYNNEI. V lost 3 bases and J lost 0, with 15 bases in between. This CDR3 comprises 16 residues. CDR3 sequence: CASSDPGSLSSYEQYF. CDR3 DNA sequence: TGTGCCAGCAGTGATCCTGGGAGTCTAAGCTCCTACGAGCAGTACTTC.

The chain has TRBV7-9 and TRBJ2-7; TRBD1 might be the D (6 bases). The germline V and J ends were trimmed by 5 bases and 2 bases, with 10 bases remaining between them. Per the germline V gene, CDR1 is SEHNR and CDR2 is FQNEAQ (reference sequence). CDR3 length: 13 amino acids. The CDR3 here is CASSETGPYEQYF. The CDR3 region has the DNA TGTGCCAGCAGCGAGACAGGACCCTACGAGCAGTACTTC. Full variable domain (missing parts from reference TRBV7-9 and TRBJ2-7): DTGVSQNPRHKITKRGQNVTFRCDPISEHNRLYWYRQTLGQGPEFLTYFQNEAQLEKSRLLSDRFSAERPKGSFSTLEIQRTEQGDSAMYLCASSETGPYEQYFGPGTRLTVT.

By share of the sample, this clone is hyperexpanded (1% or more). The genes are TRBV27 and TRBJ1-6; TRBD1 might be the D (5 bases). CDR1 and CDR2 from the germline V gene are MNHEY and SMNVEV (reference sequence). This CDR3 contains 16 residues. Between the trimmed V and J ends, which lost 5 bases and 0 bases, there was a span of 11 bases. The CDR3 sequence: CASSRTRSSYNSPLHF. The CDR3 nucleotides read TGTGCCAGCAGTCGGACACGGAGCTCCTATAATTCACCCCTCCACTTT.

The chain employs TRBV3-1 (or the pseudogene TRBV3-2) and TRBJ2-1, with TRBD1 as a possible D gene (6 bases). Between the trimmed V and J ends, which lost 2 bases and 0 bases, there was a span of 14 bases. CDR1 and CDR2 from the germline V gene are LGHDT and YNNKEL (reference sequence). The CDR3 is made up of 17 amino acids. In DNA form, the CDR3 reads TGTGCCAGCAGCCAAACGGGACAACCAAACTCCTACAATGAGCAGTTCTTC. Translated, it gives CASSQTGQPNSYNEQFF.

This clone was recorded a few times. The J gene is TRBJ2-5, the V gene TRBV15; TRBD2 matches at 8 bases. Germline CDR1 and CDR2: LNHNV and YYDKDF (reference sequence). The J segment lost 1 base and the V segment lost 5 bases, leaving 15 bases of the junction unmatched. The length of the CDR3 is 18 residues. CDR3 sequence (DNA): TGTGCCACCAGCCCCCCGCTGCGAGTAGCGGGACCCCAAGAGACCCAGTACTTC. It specifies CATSPPLRVAGPQETQYF.

This clone was detected once. The chain combines TRBV6-5 with TRBJ1-2; D unresolved. Germline loops: CDR1 MNHEY, CDR2 SVGAGI. Trimming took off 5 bases at V and 2 bases at J, with 15 bases between the two ends. This CDR3 is 15 amino acids long. CDR3 sequence reads: CASSRREGGNYGYTF. The CDR3 DNA is TGTGCCAGCAGTAGACGGGAGGGAGGCAACTATGGCTACACCTTC.

The rearrangement uses TRBV3-1 (or the pseudogene TRBV3-2) and TRBJ2-1; D ambiguous. Trimming stripped 0 bases from V and 10 bases from J, with 7 bases between. The CDR3 contains 12 residues. The germline V gene encodes CDR1 LGHDT and CDR2 YNNKEL (reference sequence). CDR3 loop: CASSQDSREQFF. The CDR3 coding sequence is TGTGCCAGCAGCCAAGATTCGAGGGAGCAGTTCTTC.